Detailed here is one TCR beta chain. This entry belongs to a study of control samples from healthy donors and cancer patients. CDR1 and CDR2 from the germline V gene are SQVTM and ANQGSEA. The length of the CDR3 is 14 residues. V gave up 4 bases and J gave up 3 bases, with 16 bases separating them. Profiled with immunoSEQ multiplex PCR; TCRdb holds only in-frame clones, not every one. The sample consists of some 150,000 clones, roughly 89% of them appearing once. This clonotype was sampled from a man younger than 35 in good health. Source material: blood. The gene calls are TRBV29-1 and TRBJ2-7, with D perhaps being TRBD1 or TRBD2 (5 bases each). The CDR3 coding sequence is TGCAGCGTTGGGGTTCGGGGCCGATACTACGAGCAGTACTTC. Translating gives CSVGVRGRYYEQYF.